This T cell receptor beta chain was captured by sequencing in a study of CD8+ T cells in alopecia areata. This CDR3 is 11 amino acids long. CDR1 and CDR2 (germline): DFQATT, SNEGSKA (reference sequence). Deletions cut 5 bases from V and 5 bases from J, with 9 bases between. The sorting of PBMCs gave CD4+ and CD8+ T cells. Sequencing used cDNA as its template, made by extracting RNA and reverse transcribing it. Libraries were prepared by immunoSEQ multiplex PCR; TCRdb keeps only in-frame clonotypes and omits some of them. The table has about 160,000 clones, over 80% seen once. Material: CD8+ T cells sorted from blood, obtained at week 0. This TCR came from a human donor with alopecia areata. This sequence joins TRBV20-1 and TRBJ1-1; D is possibly TRBD1 (5 bases). CDR3 sequence reads: CSAPGGTEAFF. CDR3 coding DNA: TGCAGTGCTCCTGGGGGAACTGAAGCTTTCTTT.